These T cell receptor beta chains were read from a single sample in a study of cytomegalovirus exposure and HLA in healthy donors. Assay used: immunoSEQ multiplex PCR; TCRdb lists only in-frame clones, some missing. The table shows about 160,000 clones, with 70% to 85% occurring only once. Specimen: PBMCs. All receptors derive from a man aged 45-65 years in good health and CMV-seropositive. Both conserved end residues are part of each CDR3. D genes are given only for firm matches. Clone size is not always given. Where it is, it says once, few, many or a class for expanded clones.

V: TRBV28
D: NA
J: TRBJ2-7
size: NA
DNA: TGTGCCAGCGGCTTATCCCTCTCATCCGGGACGGTGGGGGGTTACGAGCAGTACTTC
CDR3: CASGLSLSSGTVGGYEQYF

V: TRBV10-3
D: NA
J: TRBJ1-1
size: NA
DNA: TGTGCCATCAGTGACCAGGGGAACACTGAAGCTTTCTTT
CDR3: CAISDQGNTEAFF

V: TRBV5-5
D: NA
J: TRBJ1-1
size: NA
DNA: TGTGCCAGCAGCTTGGGTGGCGGGCTCGGGAACACTGAAGCTTTCTTT
CDR3: CASSLGGGLGNTEAFF

V: TRBV19
D: TRBD1
J: TRBJ1-2
size: few
DNA: TGTGCCAATTCCGGGACAGGACCTCGGTATGGCTACACCTTC
CDR3: CANSGTGPRYGYTF

V: TRBV15
D: TRBD1
J: TRBJ1-2
size: NA
DNA: TGTGCCACCAGCAGAGTAGGGGGACAGCCCTATGGCTACACCTTC
CDR3: CATSRVGGQPYGYTF

V: TRBV5-1
D: NA
J: TRBJ1-2
size: NA
DNA: TGCGCCAGCAGCTTGGCGTGGCAGGGAACCCTGGACTATGGCTACACCTTC
CDR3: CASSLAWQGTLDYGYTF

V: TRBV13
D: TRBD1
J: TRBJ2-3
size: NA
DNA: TGTGCCAGCAGCTCGGGACAGGGAGGCACAGATACGCAGTATTTT
CDR3: CASSSGQGGTDTQYF

V: TRBV19
D: NA
J: TRBJ2-1
size: NA
DNA: TGTGCCAGTAGTATTGGGTTGCAGGGTAGGAATGAGCAGTTCTTC
CDR3: CASSIGLQGRNEQFF

V: TRBV27
D: NA
J: TRBJ2-3
size: NA
DNA: TGTGCCAGCAGGAAAGGACCCCTCGGGGCAGATACGCAGTATTTT
CDR3: CASRKGPLGADTQYF

V: TRBV4-2
D: NA
J: TRBJ1-2
size: NA
DNA: TGTGCCAGCAGCCAAGAAGGCTTAACAGAACAGTCCTATGGCTACACCTTC
CDR3: CASSQEGLTEQSYGYTF

V: TRBV5-1
D: NA
J: TRBJ1-1
size: few
DNA: TGCGCCAGCAGCCCCGGGACACCCGGCTTTGAAGCTTTCTTT
CDR3: CASSPGTPGFEAFF

V: TRBV30
D: TRBD1
J: TRBJ1-1
size: NA
DNA: TGTGCCTGGAGTCCAGGGGGCGGAACTGAAGCTTTCTTT
CDR3: CAWSPGGGTEAFF

V: TRBV19
D: TRBD1
J: TRBJ1-2
size: NA
DNA: TGTGCCAGTAGTTCTTGGTACCGACAGGGCCGCCACTATGGCTACACCTTC
CDR3: CASSSWYRQGRHYGYTF

V: TRBV7-2
D: NA
J: TRBJ1-2
size: NA
DNA: TGTGCCAGCGACAGTGCTAACTATGGCTACACCTTC
CDR3: CASDSANYGYTF

V: TRBV6-6
D: NA
J: TRBJ1-3
size: NA
DNA: TGTGCCAGCAGTTACTCGGACATTCCCCCCCTAAACACCATATATTTT
CDR3: CASSYSDIPPLNTIYF

V: TRBV5-4
D: TRBD1
J: TRBJ1-2
size: few
DNA: TGTGCCAGCACCTCACAGGGGCCCCCTAACTATGGCTACACCTTC
CDR3: CASTSQGPPNYGYTF

V: TRBV10-3
D: TRBD2
J: TRBJ2-2
size: NA
DNA: TGTGCCATCAAAAATAGCGGGGGGGTTGACACCGGGGAGCTGTTTTTT
CDR3: CAIKNSGGVDTGELFF

V: TRBV7-2
D: NA
J: TRBJ1-2
size: NA
DNA: TGTGCCAGCAGCTTAGACAGTTATGGCTACACCTTC
CDR3: CASSLDSYGYTF

V: TRBV9
D: TRBD1
J: TRBJ2-5
size: NA
DNA: TGTGCCAGCAGCGTTCGGACAGGGGGAGGGGAGACCCAGTACTTC
CDR3: CASSVRTGGGETQYF

V: TRBV7-9
D: NA
J: TRBJ1-6
size: NA
DNA: TGTGCCAGCGCGTGGGCAGGGAAAGCCCCACCCCTCCACTTT
CDR3: CASAWAGKAPPLHF

V: TRBV7-2
D: TRBD1
J: TRBJ2-7
size: NA
DNA: TGTGCCAGCAGTCAACAAGACAGGGGGTCCTACGAGCAGTACTTC
CDR3: CASSQQDRGSYEQYF

V: TRBV30
D: NA
J: TRBJ1-4
size: NA
DNA: TGTGCCTGGAGACTCTGGGGGGGCCAGGAAAAACTGTTTTTT
CDR3: CAWRLWGGQEKLFF

V: TRBV12-2
D: NA
J: TRBJ2-3
size: NA
DNA: TGTGCAAGTCGCTTTTTAGCAGATACGCAGTATTTT
CDR3: CASRFLADTQYF

V: TRBV19
D: TRBD1
J: TRBJ2-1
size: NA
DNA: TGTGCCAGTAGTAGAGGGACAGGGCGCTACAATGAGCAGTTCTTC
CDR3: CASSRGTGRYNEQFF

V: TRBV5-1
D: TRBD2
J: TRBJ2-1
size: NA
DNA: TGCGCCAGCAGCGAAAATAGCGGGGGGCGGAATGAGCAGTTCTTC
CDR3: CASSENSGGRNEQFF

V: TRBV6-6
D: NA
J: TRBJ2-3
size: NA
DNA: TGTGCCAGCAGTTACTCGAAGGCCAGGGGCACAGATACGCAGTATTTT
CDR3: CASSYSKARGTDTQYF

V: TRBV9
D: TRBD1
J: TRBJ2-2
size: NA
DNA: TGTGCCAGCAGCGGCAGGGGGCCGGACACCGGGGAGCTGTTTTTT
CDR3: CASSGRGPDTGELFF

V: TRBV5-6
D: NA
J: TRBJ1-5
size: NA
DNA: TGTGCCAGCAGCTTGAGGAGTCAGCCCCAGCATTTT
CDR3: CASSLRSQPQHF

V: TRBV5-1
D: NA
J: TRBJ1-2
size: once
DNA: TGCGCCAGCAGCTCAGGACAGCTTAACTATGGCTACACCTTC
CDR3: CASSSGQLNYGYTF

V: TRBV9
D: NA
J: TRBJ2-3
size: NA
DNA: TGTGCCAGCAAATTGGAGGGCACAGATACGCAGTATTTT
CDR3: CASKLEGTDTQYF

V: TRBV13
D: TRBD1
J: TRBJ1-1
size: NA
DNA: TGTGCCAGCAGCACCGGACAGGGCACCAAGAACACTGAAGCTTTCTTT
CDR3: CASSTGQGTKNTEAFF

V: TRBV6-5
D: NA
J: TRBJ2-4
size: NA
DNA: TGTGCCAGCAGGGAGGGGTTGGGGGCCAAAAACATTCAGTACTTC
CDR3: CASREGLGAKNIQYF

V: TRBV27
D: NA
J: TRBJ1-2
size: NA
DNA: TGTGCCAGCAGCTCTACAGGGAATGGCTACACCTTC
CDR3: CASSSTGNGYTF

V: TRBV7-9
D: TRBD1
J: TRBJ1-2
size: NA
DNA: TGTGCCAGCAGCCGAGGACAGGAGAACTATGGCTACACCTTC
CDR3: CASSRGQENYGYTF

V: TRBV9
D: NA
J: TRBJ1-4
size: NA
DNA: TGTGCCAGCAGCGTACTCGACAGGTGGGATGAAAAACTGTTTTTT
CDR3: CASSVLDRWDEKLFF

V: TRBV5-4
D: NA
J: TRBJ1-6
size: NA
DNA: TGTGCCAGCAGCTTCACATTCGGAGGGTCACCCCTCCACTTT
CDR3: CASSFTFGGSPLHF

V: TRBV18
D: NA
J: TRBJ2-1
size: NA
DNA: TGTGCCAGCTCACCGGGGCTACCTTACAATGAGCAGTTCTTC
CDR3: CASSPGLPYNEQFF

V: TRBV18
D: TRBD1
J: TRBJ2-2
size: NA
DNA: TGTGCCAGCTCACCCTGGACAGGGACCCCCGGGGAGCTGTTTTTT
CDR3: CASSPWTGTPGELFF

V: TRBV5-6
D: TRBD2
J: TRBJ2-3
size: NA
DNA: TGTGCCAGCAGCTCGCCTCGGCGGGGGGCACTAGATACGCAGTATTTT
CDR3: CASSSPRRGALDTQYF

V: TRBV7-9
D: TRBD2
J: TRBJ2-3
size: NA
DNA: TGTGCCAGCAGCTCCAGGACTAGCGGGGGAGTAAAGGCCACAGATACGCAGTATTTT
CDR3: CASSSRTSGGVKATDTQYF

V: TRBV15
D: TRBD2
J: TRBJ2-3
size: NA
DNA: TGTGCCACCAGCTGGGCGGGGGCAGATACGCAGTATTTT
CDR3: CATSWAGADTQYF